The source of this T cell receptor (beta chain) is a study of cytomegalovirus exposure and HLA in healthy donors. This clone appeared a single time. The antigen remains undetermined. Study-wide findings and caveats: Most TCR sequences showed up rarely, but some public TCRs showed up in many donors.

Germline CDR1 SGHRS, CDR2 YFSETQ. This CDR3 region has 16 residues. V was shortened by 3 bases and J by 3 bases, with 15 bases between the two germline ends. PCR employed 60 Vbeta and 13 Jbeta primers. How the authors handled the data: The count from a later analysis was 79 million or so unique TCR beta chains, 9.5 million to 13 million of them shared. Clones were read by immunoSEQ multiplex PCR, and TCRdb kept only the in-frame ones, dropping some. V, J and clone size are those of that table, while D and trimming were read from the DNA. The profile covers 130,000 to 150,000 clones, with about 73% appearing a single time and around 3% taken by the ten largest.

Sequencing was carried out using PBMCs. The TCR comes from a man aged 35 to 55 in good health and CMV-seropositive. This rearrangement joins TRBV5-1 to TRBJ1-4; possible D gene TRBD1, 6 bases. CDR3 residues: CASSWTGTTSNEKLFF. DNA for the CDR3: TGCGCCAGCAGCTGGACCGGGACAACCTCTAATGAAAAACTGTTTTTT.